The 31 T cell receptor beta chains below were found in one sample sequenced in a study of blood T cell repertoires in COVID-19. The method was immunoSEQ multiplex PCR; TCRdb's version includes in-frame clones alone and lacks a portion of them. The sample has fewer than 150,000 clones, almost 90% seen once; the top ten hold 3.8%. Material for sequencing was peripheral blood. The receptors come from an older woman with COVID-19, enrolled during active disease.

The V and J genes are TRBV6-5 and TRBJ1-5; no firm D call. Germline V gives CDR1 MNHEY, CDR2 SVGAGI. The CDR3 consists of 14 residues. Deletions cut 0 bases from V and 9 bases from J, with 12 bases between. The CDR3 DNA follows: TGTGCCAGCAGTTACTCGTACGGGATTGGGCCCCAGCATTTT. Residues: CASSYSYGIGPQHF.

The J gene is TRBJ2-2, the V gene TRBV27; D is ambiguous. CDR3 length: 11 amino acids. The V end was cut by 5 bases, the J end by 8 bases, with 6 bases between. In germline, CDR1 is MNHEY, CDR2 SMNVEV (reference sequence). In DNA form, the CDR3 reads TGTGCCAGCAGTAACGGGGGGGAGCTGTTTTTT. Protein: CASSNGGELFF.

V gene TRBV15 combines with J gene TRBJ1-5, with no clear D. The V and J ends lost 5 bases and 3 bases respectively, with 8 bases between them. Germline V gene data show CDR1 as LNHNV and CDR2 as YYDKDF (reference sequence). This CDR3 is built from 13 residues. The CDR3, as DNA: TGTGCCACCAGCCCTGAGAACAATCAGCCCCAGCATTTT. Its translation: CATSPENNQPQHF.

The chain uses TRBV6-1 and TRBJ1-2, with D perhaps matching TRBD1 (6 bases). Trimming removed 2 bases from V and 5 bases from J, with 15 bases in between. Germline assignment: CDR1 MNHNS and CDR2 SASEGT. The CDR3 is made up of 15 amino acids. The CDR3 DNA reads TGTGCCAGCAGTGAAAGACCAGGGGACGAGTATGGCTACACCTTC. Encoded protein: CASSERPGDEYGYTF.

This chain's CDR3 is CASSLVRGNNEQFF. The CDR3 DNA sequence: TGTGCCAGCAGCTTAGTCCGAGGAAACAATGAGCAGTTCTTC. The V gene is TRBV11-2, the J gene TRBJ2-1, with no clear D. Looked up from germline, CDR1 is SGHAT and CDR2 is FQNNGV. The V end lost 1 base, the J end lost 5 bases, and 9 bases lay between the germline ends. The CDR3 runs 14 residues. The variable domain in full, completed from reference TRBV11-2 and TRBJ2-1, reads EAGVAQSPRYKIIEKRQSVAFWCNPISGHATLYWYQQILGQGPKLLIQFQNNGVVDDSQLPKDRFSAERLKGVDSTLKIQPAKLEDSAVYLCASSLVRGNNEQFFGPGTRLTVL.

This chain links TRBV3-1 (or the pseudogene TRBV3-2) with TRBJ2-5; a possible D gene is TRBD1 (6 bases). Deletions cut 4 bases from V and 3 bases from J, with 15 bases between. The CDR3 spans 15 residues. Germline V CDR1 and CDR2: LGHDT, YNNKEL (reference sequence). DNA of the CDR3: TGTGCCAGCAGCCTAGCCGGGACAAAAAAAGAGACCCAGTACTTC. As protein: CASSLAGTKKETQYF.

The chain employs TRBV7-2 and TRBJ1-2; TRBD1 agrees at 7 bases. Germline loops: CDR1 SGHTA, CDR2 FQGNSA. Germline trimming cut 7 bases from V and 2 bases from J; bases unmatched to any gene: 10. This CDR3 region has 15 residues. CDR3 DNA sequence: TGTGCCAGCACCCCCAGACAGGGCTTAAACTATGGCTACACCTTC. This codes for CASTPRQGLNYGYTF.

The rearrangement links TRBV14 to TRBJ2-7; D is perhaps TRBD1 (6 bases). CDR1 is SGHDN, CDR2 FVKESK, per germline. V shed 4 bases and J shed 0 bases, with 13 bases lying between them. There are 15 residues in the CDR3. Here the CDR3 DNA reads TGTGCCAGCAGCCCCTCTGCAGGGGCCTCCTACGAGCAGTACTTC. Amino acid sequence: CASSPSAGASYEQYF.

The J gene is TRBJ2-5, the V gene TRBV5-1; D remains ambiguous. Germline V gene data show CDR1 as SGHRS and CDR2 as YFSETQ. There are 14 residues in the CDR3. V shed 4 bases and J shed 2 bases, with 12 bases lying between them. CDR3 DNA: TGCGCCAGCAGCCTCGGCTCAGGTCAAGAGACCCAGTACTTC. Its protein product is CASSLGSGQETQYF.

The chain is built from TRBV7-2 and TRBJ1-3; 7 bases agree with TRBD1. V lost 3 bases and J lost 3; bases outside the gene matches: 8. Germline assignment: CDR1 SGHTA and CDR2 FQGNSA. The CDR3 has 16 amino acids. The CDR3 DNA reads as TGTGCCAGCAGCTTGGGGGCAGGGGGAGGTGGAAACACCATATATTTT. This encodes CASSLGAGGGGNTIYF.

The chain links TRBV19 to TRBJ2-3; a possible D gene is TRBD2 (5 bases). V lost 3 bases and J 4 bases, leaving 11 bases between the germline ends. Germline V gene sequence: CDR1 LNHDA, CDR2 SQIVND (reference sequence). The CDR3 length is 14 residues. The CDR3 coding sequence is TGTGCCAGTAGTATCGAGGGCCCGTCAGATACGCAGTATTTT. It is translated as CASSIEGPSDTQYF. The complete variable domain, with remaining parts taken from reference TRBV19 and TRBJ2-3, reads DGGITQSPKYLFRKEGQNVTLSCEQNLNHDAMYWYRQDPGQGLRLIYYSQIVNDFQKGDIAEGYSVSREKKESFPLTVTSAQKNPTAFYLCASSIEGPSDTQYFGPGTRLTVL.

This sequence joins TRBV6-5 and TRBJ1-2, with 8 bases fitting TRBD1. Germline CDR1 and CDR2: MNHEY and SVGAGI. With 7 bases clipped from V and 5 bases from J, the junction kept 6 bases outside the gene matches. The CDR3 is made up of 13 amino acids. CDR3 bases: TGTGCCAGCACACTACAGGGGGGGTATGGCTACACCTTC. It codes for CASTLQGGYGYTF.

The CDR3 loop reads CSGTGKTQYF. The CDR3 nucleotides read TGCAGCGGGACAGGGAAGACCCAGTACTTC. This chain joins TRBV29-1 and TRBJ2-5, with 8 bases lining up with TRBD1. With 7 bases clipped from V and 6 bases from J, the junction kept 1 base outside the gene matches. In germline, CDR1 is SQVTM, CDR2 ANQGSEA. The CDR3 is 10 amino acids.

The chain employs TRBV7-2 and TRBJ1-2; possibly TRBD1 for D (6 bases). Germline V CDR1 and CDR2: SGHTA, FQGNSA. CDR3 length: 14 amino acids. V was shortened by 5 bases and J by 6 bases, with 16 bases between the two germline ends. CDR3 bases: TGTGCCAGCAGCCAGGGGCAGGGTCGACATGGCTACACCTTC. It specifies CASSQGQGRHGYTF. The full variable domain, with the rest looked up from reference TRBV7-2 and TRBJ1-2, is GAGVSQSPSNKVTEKGKDVELRCDPISGHTALYWYRQSLGQGLEFLIYFQGNSAPDKSGLPSDRFSAERTGGSVSTLTIQRTQQEDSAVYLCASSQGQGRHGYTFGSGTRLTVV.

The chain couples TRBV5-1 to TRBJ2-5; D is possibly TRBD1 (5 bases). Germline V CDR1 and CDR2: SGHRS, YFSETQ. The CDR3 sequence is 14 residues long. With 0 bases removed from V and 5 bases from J, the gap between germline ends came to 11 bases. The chain's CDR3 is CASSLEGSLETQYF. The CDR3 nucleotides read TGCGCCAGCAGCTTGGAGGGGTCCCTGGAGACCCAGTACTTC. The full variable domain, completed using reference TRBV5-1 and TRBJ2-5, is KAGVTQTPRYLIKTRGQQVTLSCSPISGHRSVSWYQQTPGQGLQFLFEYFSETQRNKGNFPGRFSGRQFSNSRSEMNVSTLELGDSALYLCASSLEGSLETQYFGPGTRLLVL.

This clone was seen a handful of times. The chain employs TRBV12-5 and TRBJ2-1, with D uncertain. Germline V CDR1 and CDR2: LGHNT, FRNRAP. The V end lost 1 base, the J end lost 9 bases, and 16 bases lay between the germline ends. The CDR3 is 15 residues long. DNA of the CDR3: TGTGCTAGTGGTTTGGGCCTGCGTTCATACGGTGAGCAGTTCTTC. This gives the protein CASGLGLRSYGEQFF.

The chain combines TRBV18 with TRBJ1-1; D possibly corresponds to TRBD1 (6 bases). The CDR3 is 16 residues long. From germline, CDR1 is KGHSH and CDR2 LQKENI. Trimming removed 6 bases at V and 5 bases at J, with 22 bases between. CDR3 sequence reads: CASSQPRGSVGTEAFF. DNA for the CDR3: TGTGCCAGCTCGCAACCGAGGGGGTCTGTGGGGACTGAAGCTTTCTTT.

This clone was observed a handful of times. The J gene is TRBJ2-3, the V gene TRBV6-1; tentative D call: TRBD2 (5 bases). V was trimmed by 1 base and J by 2 bases, leaving 13 bases between them. Germline CDR1 and CDR2: MNHNS and SASEGT. CDR3 length equals 16 residues. CDR3 sequence reads: CASSEDPGGFTDTQYF. CDR3 coding DNA: TGTGCCAGCAGTGAAGACCCTGGAGGATTCACAGATACGCAGTATTTT.

V gene TRBV5-6 combines with J gene TRBJ2-3; tentatively, D is TRBD1 (5 bases). The V end was cut by 4 bases, the J end by 10 bases, with 19 bases between. The CDR3 is made up of 14 amino acids. The germline CDR1 and CDR2 sequences are SGHDT and YYEEEE. The CDR3 region has the DNA TGTGCCAGCAGCCGCCAATTTGGGGCCTTGGCGCAGTATTTT. Its protein is CASSRQFGALAQYF.

The V and J genes are TRBV3-1 (or the pseudogene TRBV3-2) and TRBJ2-5, with D possibly TRBD1 on 6 matching bases. The CDR3 sequence is 14 residues long. Germline V gives CDR1 LGHDT, CDR2 YNNKEL (reference sequence). V shed 3 bases and J shed 2 bases, with 10 bases lying between them. The CDR3 coding sequence is TGTGCCAGCAGCCACGGGACAACTCAAGAGACCCAGTACTTC. Encoded protein: CASSHGTTQETQYF.

The chain couples TRBV6-6 to TRBJ1-2; weak D call: TRBD1 (6 bases). CDR1 and CDR2 (germline): MNHNY, SVGAGI (reference sequence). Trimming stripped 6 bases from V and 1 base from J, with 6 bases between. This CDR3 has 12 residues. The CDR3 loop reads CASRGGNYGYTF. The CDR3 DNA reads as TGTGCCAGCAGAGGGGGTAACTATGGCTACACCTTC.

The chain has TRBV19 and TRBJ1-6; D remains unclear. The V end lost 3 bases, the J end lost 9 bases, and 9 bases lay between the germline ends. This CDR3 spans 13 amino acids. The germline V gene has CDR1 LNHDA and CDR2 SQIVND (reference sequence). CDR3 region: CASSITDPSPLHF. CDR3 nucleotide sequence: TGTGCCAGTAGTATCACAGATCCTTCACCCCTCCACTTT.

This clone was detected once. This chain links TRBV9 with TRBJ2-7, with D possibly TRBD1 on 5 matching bases. The CDR3 runs 16 residues. The germline gives CDR1 SGDLS, CDR2 YYNGEE. V dropped 0 bases and J dropped 5 bases, with 18 bases sitting between them. CDR3: CASSVEGRRGRDEQYF. DNA for the CDR3: TGTGCCAGCAGCGTAGAAGGTCGAAGGGGCCGGGACGAGCAGTACTTC.

V gene TRBV29-1 combines with J gene TRBJ2-5, with 7 bases identical to TRBD2. Losses at the gene ends were 4 bases for V and 5 bases for J; bases not matched to a gene: 7. From germline, CDR1 is SQVTM and CDR2 ANQGSEA. CDR3 length: 13 amino acids. CDR3 in amino acids: CSVGGGGRETQYF. The DNA of the CDR3 is TGCAGCGTTGGCGGGGGAGGTAGGGAGACCCAGTACTTC.

This chain joins TRBV7-8 and TRBJ2-4; the D is unclear. V was shortened by 5 bases and J by 8 bases, with 13 bases between the two germline ends. This CDR3 region has 13 residues. Germline CDR1 is SGHVS and CDR2 is FQNEAQ. CDR3 DNA: TGTGCCAGCAGCCCGCTCGGTATGGACATTCAGTACTTC. Its protein is CASSPLGMDIQYF.

Written as DNA, the CDR3 is TGTGCCAGCAGCCTAGACAGGGGGCTTGGCTACACCTTC. This gives the protein CASSLDRGLGYTF. The rearrangement uses TRBV5-6 and TRBJ1-2; 10 nucleotides line up with TRBD1. Germline V gene lookup returns CDR1 SGHDT and CDR2 YYEEEE. This CDR3 has 13 amino acids. Trimming cost V 4 bases and J 7 bases; bases outside gene matches: 4.

The CDR3 here is CASSDPLGISTDTQYF. CDR3 bases: TGTGCCAGCAGCGACCCACTCGGGATTAGCACAGATACGCAGTATTTT. This rearrangement joins TRBV7-2 to TRBJ2-3, with D tentatively TRBD2 (5 bases). V lost 5 bases and J lost 0, with 15 bases in between. CDR3 length equals 16 residues. From germline, CDR1 is SGHTA and CDR2 FQGNSA.

This chain uses TRBV20-1 with TRBJ1-1; the D gene is possibly TRBD1 (5 bases). The V end was cut by 3 bases, the J end by 4 bases, with 18 bases between. Germline V gene sequence: CDR1 DFQATT, CDR2 SNEGSKA (reference sequence). This CDR3 has 15 amino acids. The CDR3 protein is CSASATQGYGTEAFF. CDR3 DNA sequence: TGCAGTGCTAGTGCAACGCAGGGCTATGGCACTGAAGCTTTCTTT.

The chain uses TRBV5-4 and TRBJ1-1; perhaps TRBD1 as D (6 bases). The ends were cut back, 4 bases at V and 4 bases at J, with 14 bases in the middle. The CDR3 sequence is 14 residues long. Germline V CDR1 and CDR2: SGHNT, YYREEE (reference sequence). The CDR3 region is CASSRTGIGTEAFF. For the CDR3, the DNA is TGTGCCAGCAGCAGAACAGGGATTGGCACTGAAGCTTTCTTT.

V usage is TRBV5-4 and J usage is TRBJ2-7; 8 nucleotides agree with TRBD2. The CDR3 extends over 14 amino acids. Germline assignment: CDR1 SGHNT and CDR2 YYREEE (reference sequence). Trimming removed 2 bases from V and 6 bases from J; junction bases left unmatched: 7. The DNA of the CDR3 is TGTGCCAGCAGCTTAGCCGGGACTAGTGGCGAGCAGTACTTC. As protein: CASSLAGTSGEQYF.

This clone was seen a single time. This chain joins TRBV2 and TRBJ1-2; no definite D call. V shed 3 bases and J shed 7 bases, with 21 bases lying between them. Germline CDR1 is SNHLY and CDR2 is FYNNEI. This CDR3 comprises 16 residues. Written as DNA, the CDR3 is TGTGCCAGCAGTGAGGGCCGAGTGGGTTCTTTGCGTGGCTACACCTTC. Amino acids: CASSEGRVGSLRGYTF.